The following is a T cell receptor beta chain sequence with its context. The antigen remains undetermined. This sample was taken from a study of OX40 agonist ivuxolimab in advanced cancers. The wider study: Dosing consisted of intravenous ivuxolimab at 0.01 to 10 mg/kg every 2 weeks. Earlier treatment with anti-PD-1, anti-PD-L1 or anti-CTLA-4 was permitted, and 30% to 40% had received some. One patient with hepatocellular carcinoma and two with cutaneous melanoma, three in all, had partial responses. Study-level findings and limits: By week 6 at 0.1 to 3.0 mg/kg, blood CD4+ and CD8+ T cells had expanded clonally.

Data came from immunoSEQ multiplex PCR; TCRdb stores just in-frame clones and leaves some out. Here the sample spans about 25,000 clones, about 86% being singletons. The V gene's germline CDR1 is LNHDA and CDR2 SQIVND (reference sequence). V lost 7 bases and J 7 bases, leaving 10 bases between the germline ends. The CDR3 has 11 amino acids. This chain joins TRBV19 and TRBJ1-2; D unresolved. The clonotype was recovered from an adult with an advanced solid tumor such as melanoma, head and neck, liver or kidney cancer. The sequenced sample was CD4+ or CD8+ T cells sorted from blood, obtained in a trial of the OX40 agonist ivuxolimab. CDR3 sequence: CASKAGLGYTF. CDR3 nucleotides: TGTGCCAGTAAGGCCGGGCTTGGCTACACCTTC.